Following are 21 T cell receptor beta chains from one sample sequenced in a study of blood T cell repertoires in COVID-19. This table comes from immunoSEQ multiplex PCR, and its TCRdb copy is limited to in-frame clones, with some not included. The sample has roughly 120,000 clones; more than 90% are singletons. The specimen sequenced was peripheral blood. Receptors originate from a man in his forties or fifties with active COVID-19.

The rearrangement uses TRBV6-1 and TRBJ2-3; 12 nucleotides agree with TRBD1. The CDR3 has 16 residues. Trimming removed 1 base from V and 4 bases from J; junction bases left unmatched: 3. CDR1 and CDR2 (germline): MNHNS, SASEGT. CDR3 nucleotides: TGTGCCAGCAGTGAAGGGGACAGGGGGCATGCAGATACGCAGTATTTT. It encodes CASSEGDRGHADTQYF.

The J gene is TRBJ2-2, the V gene TRBV6-6; the match to TRBD1 covers 8 bases. J gave up 0 bases and V 6 bases, and 3 bases lay outside the gene matches. The CDR3 has 15 amino acids. Germline values: CDR1 MNHNY, CDR2 SVGAGI (reference sequence). CDR3 DNA: TGTGCCAGCAGGAGACAGGGGTCGAACACCGGGGAGCTGTTTTTT. Protein product: CASRRQGSNTGELFF.

This rearrangement joins TRBV5-5 to TRBJ1-4; possible D gene TRBD1, 5 bases. The CDR3 is 14 residues long. The germline V and J ends were trimmed by 0 bases and 8 bases, with 11 bases remaining between them. CDR1 and CDR2 (germline): SGHKS, YYEKEE (reference sequence). The CDR3, as DNA: TGTGCCAGCAGCTTGGCTCAGGGAAACGAAAAACTGTTTTTT. Encoded protein: CASSLAQGNEKLFF. The whole variable domain, filled in from reference TRBV5-5 and TRBJ1-4, reads DAGVTQSPTHLIKTRGQQVTLRCSPISGHKSVSWYQQVLGQGPQFIFQYYEKEERGRGNFPDRFSARQFPNYSSELNVNALLLGDSALYLCASSLAQGNEKLFFGSGTQLSVL.

The chain carries TRBV24-1 and TRBJ2-2; TRBD1 might be the D (5 bases). This CDR3 spans 13 amino acids. V was trimmed by 6 bases and J by 4 bases, leaving 8 bases between them. CDR1 KGHDR and CDR2 SFDVKD come from the germline V gene. As DNA, the CDR3 is TGTGCCACCAGTAAACAGGCCACCGGGGAGCTGTTTTTT. Residues: CATSKQATGELFF.

V is TRBV24-1 and J is TRBJ2-6; 9 bases are shared with TRBD1. The CDR3 contains 17 residues. J gave up 3 bases and V 3 bases, and 5 bases lay outside the gene matches. Germline CDR1 reads KGHDR; CDR2 reads SFDVKD. The CDR3 sequence is CATSDGGQGNGANVLTF. CDR3 sequence (DNA): TGTGCCACCAGTGATGGGGGACAGGGTAATGGGGCCAACGTCCTGACTTTC.

The chain links TRBV9 to TRBJ2-3; D gene ambiguous. V dropped 1 base and J dropped 0 bases, with 9 bases sitting between them. This CDR3 spans 15 amino acids. Per the germline V gene, CDR1 is SGDLS and CDR2 is YYNGEE. The CDR3 protein is CASSVNSLSTDTQYF. CDR3 bases: TGTGCCAGCAGCGTAAACAGCCTAAGCACAGATACGCAGTATTTT.

In its sample, this clone was seen once. The chain recombines TRBV19 with TRBJ2-1; possibly TRBD2 for D (6 bases). Per the germline V gene, CDR1 is LNHDA and CDR2 is SQIVND (reference sequence). The germline V and J ends were trimmed by 10 bases and 7 bases, with 17 bases remaining between them. The CDR3 is 13 residues long. Here the CDR3 DNA reads TGTGCCACCCAGCCGGGGGTAGGGAATGAGCAGTTCTTC. It specifies CATQPGVGNEQFF.

CDR3 sequence (DNA): TGCGCCAGCAGCTTGACAACTAACAATGAGCAGTTCTTC. It translates to CASSLTTNNEQFF. The V gene is TRBV5-1, the J gene TRBJ2-1, with D unresolved. This CDR3 is 13 amino acids long. The ends were cut back, 1 base at V and 5 bases at J, with 7 bases in the middle. Looked up from germline, CDR1 is SGHRS and CDR2 is YFSETQ.

V usage is TRBV11-2 and J usage is TRBJ2-1; the match to TRBD2 covers 13 bases. Germline lookup yields CDR1 SGHAT and CDR2 FQNNGV. The length of the CDR3 is 15 residues. V lost 3 bases, J lost 10 bases, and 6 bases stayed unmatched. The DNA of the CDR3 is TGTGCCAGCAGCTTGCTACTAGCGGGAGGGCGGGAGCAGTTCTTC. This codes for CASSLLLAGGREQFF.

The chain links TRBV5-5 to TRBJ2-7; 10 bases fit TRBD1. J was trimmed by 1 base and V by 2 bases; bases with no gene match: 12. The CDR3 spans 18 residues. Germline-derived CDR1 and CDR2 are SGHKS and YYEKEE (reference sequence). CDR3 sequence (DNA): TGTGCCAGCAGCTTCCTACTTCAACCGGGACAGGGGTCCTACGAGCAGTACGTC. Translating gives CASSFLLQPGQGSYEQYV.

The V gene is TRBV5-4, the J gene TRBJ2-1; perhaps TRBD1 as D (5 bases). The germline V gene has CDR1 SGHNT and CDR2 YYREEE (reference sequence). This CDR3 region has 14 residues. V was trimmed by 3 bases and J by 6 bases, leaving 13 bases between them. Here the CDR3 DNA reads TGTGCCAGCAGCTCCTCGACAGTTATCAATGAGCAGTTCTTC. Translation gives CASSSSTVINEQFF.

The chain carries TRBV29-1 and TRBJ2-1; D perhaps matches TRBD2 (6 bases). CDR1 is SQVTM, CDR2 ANQGSEA, per germline. Trimming cost V 7 bases and J 1 base, with 17 bases left between them. The CDR3 contains 15 residues. CDR3 in amino acids: CSGVLASVSYNEQFF. CDR3 sequence (DNA): TGCAGCGGAGTACTAGCTTCAGTTTCCTACAATGAGCAGTTCTTC.

This rearrangement joins TRBV19 to TRBJ2-2; 10 bases are a match to TRBD2. The germline V gene encodes CDR1 LNHDA and CDR2 SQIVND (reference sequence). The junction had 7 bases not matched to a gene; V was cut back by 3 bases and J by 6 bases. This CDR3 region has 16 residues. The CDR3 sequence is CASSISSSGGSGELFF. The CDR3 DNA is TGTGCCAGTAGTATCTCTTCTAGCGGGGGTTCCGGGGAGCTGTTTTTT.

The gene calls are TRBV24-1 and TRBJ1-5; D may be TRBD1 (5 bases). Germline V gene sequence: CDR1 KGHDR, CDR2 SFDVKD. This CDR3 is 14 amino acids long. Trimming pared 2 bases from V and 2 bases from J, leaving 6 bases between. CDR3 in amino acids: CATSDSGGNQPQHF. CDR3 sequence (DNA): TGTGCCACCAGTGATTCGGGGGGCAATCAGCCCCAGCATTTT.

The V and J genes are TRBV7-2 and TRBJ1-2; TRBD1 might be the D (6 bases). This CDR3 has 15 amino acids. Deletions cut 5 bases from V and 2 bases from J, with 15 bases between. Germline-derived CDR1 and CDR2 are SGHTA and FQGNSA. This chain's CDR3 is CASSQRQALNYGYTF. The CDR3 bases are TGTGCCAGCAGCCAGCGACAGGCCTTAAACTATGGCTACACCTTC.

V gene TRBV3-1 (or the pseudogene TRBV3-2) combines with J gene TRBJ1-1; 7 bases are a match to TRBD1. The V segment lost 4 bases and the J segment 4 bases; nucleotides outside the gene matches: 6. The CDR3 length is 14 residues. CDR1 is LGHDT and CDR2 is YNNKEL in the germline V gene (reference sequence). This CDR3 is CASSPGGFFTEAFF. CDR3 nucleotide sequence: TGTGCCAGCAGCCCAGGGGGTTTCTTCACTGAAGCTTTCTTT.

CDR3 sequence: CASSYSRSSPLHF. Here the CDR3 DNA reads TGTGCCAGCAGTTACTCAAGGAGTTCACCCCTCCACTTT. The rearrangement links TRBV6-6 to TRBJ1-6; D is undetermined. The CDR3 is 13 amino acids. CDR1 is MNHNY and CDR2 is SVGAGI in the germline V gene (reference sequence). V was trimmed by 0 bases and J by 9 bases, leaving 6 bases between them.

V usage is TRBV6-1 and J usage is TRBJ2-7, with D unresolved. This CDR3 contains 12 residues. V dropped 1 base and J dropped 8 bases, with 9 bases sitting between them. Per the germline V gene, CDR1 is MNHNS and CDR2 is SASEGT. The CDR3 bases are TGTGCCAGCAGTGAAGGGGCAGTAAAGCAGTACGTC. Amino acids: CASSEGAVKQYV.

The chain couples TRBV19 to TRBJ2-4, with D perhaps TRBD2 (6 bases). V lost 3 bases to trimming and J lost 0 bases, with 12 bases between them. Per germline, CDR1 LNHDA and CDR2 SQIVND (reference sequence). The CDR3 loop spans 16 amino acids. The CDR3 DNA reads as TGTGCCAGTAGTATCCGGCGGGACCTAGCCAAAAACATTCAGTACTTC. This codes for CASSIRRDLAKNIQYF.

This rearrangement joins TRBV11-3 to TRBJ1-1, with D perhaps matching TRBD1 (5 bases). The V gene's germline CDR1 is SGHNT and CDR2 YENEEA. The V end lost 1 base, the J end lost 4 bases, and 16 bases lay between the germline ends. This CDR3 region has 16 residues. CDR3 protein: CASSLGILQAGTEAFF. For the CDR3, the DNA is TGTGCCAGCAGCTTAGGGATTTTACAGGCTGGCACTGAAGCTTTCTTT.

J is TRBJ2-1 and V is TRBV15; a weak D match, TRBD2 (7 bases). V was cut by 1 base and J by 4 bases, with 20 bases left in between. The CDR3 runs to 18 residues. CDR1 and CDR2 from the germline V gene are LNHNV and YYDKDF (reference sequence). DNA of the CDR3: TGTGCCACCAGCAGAGCCCGACAGGTGCCGGGGGGATACAATGAGCAGTTCTTC. Protein sequence: CATSRARQVPGGYNEQFF.